The 26 T cell receptor beta chains presented below share a single source sample, sequenced in a study of T cell changes during pregnancy in multiple sclerosis. This table comes from immunoSEQ multiplex PCR, and its TCRdb copy is limited to in-frame clones, with some not included. This table holds about 100,000 clones, 91% found once. The material sequenced was peripheral blood, taken in the second trimester of pregnancy. The receptors come from a female donor with multiple sclerosis, enrolled in a pregnancy study.

The chain is built from TRBV6-1 and TRBJ1-1; D ambiguous. Trimming took off 7 bases at V and 6 bases at J, with 9 bases between the two ends. Per the germline V gene, CDR1 is MNHNS and CDR2 is SASEGT. The CDR3 runs 11 residues. CDR3 sequence: CASTRTAEAFF. Here the CDR3 DNA reads TGTGCCAGCACCCGCACGGCTGAAGCTTTCTTT.

The chain has TRBV28 and TRBJ1-2; 7 bases align to TRBD1. Germline loops: CDR1 MDHEN, CDR2 SYDVKM. With V trimmed by 4 bases and J by 8 bases, 7 bases remained unmatched. The CDR3 length is 13 residues. The CDR3 loop is CASSWGQLGGYTF. CDR3 nucleotide sequence: TGTGCCAGCAGTTGGGGACAGCTCGGAGGCTACACCTTC.

This clone was seen once. The chain uses TRBV18 and TRBJ2-2; 10 bases map to TRBD2. The CDR3 runs to 18 residues. The V segment lost 1 base and the J segment 1 base; nucleotides outside the gene matches: 6. Germline V gene data show CDR1 as KGHSH and CDR2 as LQKENI. CDR3 amino acids: CASSPLFLAGVNTGELFF. The CDR3 bases are TGTGCCAGCTCACCACTTTTTCTAGCGGGGGTGAACACCGGGGAGCTGTTTTTT.

The chain has TRBV7-2 and TRBJ2-1; possibly TRBD2 for D (5 bases). The CDR3 loop spans 14 amino acids. The germline V gene has CDR1 SGHTA and CDR2 FQGNSA. With 0 bases removed from V and 7 bases from J, the gap between germline ends came to 10 bases. CDR3 DNA sequence: TGTGCCAGCAGCTTAGCCGTACAGCGGAATGAGCAGTTCTTC. Its protein product is CASSLAVQRNEQFF.

The rearrangement joins TRBV9 to TRBJ2-7; weak D call: TRBD1 (6 bases). Trimming removed 7 bases at V and 2 bases at J, with 10 bases between. The CDR3 runs 12 residues. Germline CDR1 is SGDLS and CDR2 is YYNGEE. CDR3 sequence: CASGSGAYEQYF. In nucleotides, the CDR3 is TGTGCCAGCGGTTCAGGGGCCTACGAGCAGTACTTC.

The chain couples TRBV19 to TRBJ1-2; the match to TRBD1 covers 10 bases. Germline CDR1 reads LNHDA; CDR2 reads SQIVND (reference sequence). The J segment lost 8 bases and the V segment lost 5 bases, leaving 11 bases of the junction unmatched. The CDR3 runs to 15 residues. The CDR3 region is CASSVYHGTGDGYTF. CDR3 nucleotides: TGTGCCAGTAGTGTGTACCACGGGACAGGGGACGGCTACACCTTC.

This clone has just a few counts. V is TRBV18 and J is TRBJ2-2; D is possibly TRBD1 (5 bases). V dropped 6 bases and J dropped 0 bases, with 11 bases sitting between them. Germline V gene lookup returns CDR1 KGHSH and CDR2 LQKENI. The CDR3 contains 15 residues. The CDR3 is CASSLSTANTGELFF. The DNA of the CDR3 is TGTGCCAGCTCCCTATCGACAGCGAACACCGGGGAGCTGTTTTTT. The full variable domain, its missing parts supplied by reference TRBV18 and TRBJ2-2, is NAGVMQNPRHLVRRRGQEARLRCSPMKGHSHVYWYRQLPEEGLKFMVYLQKENIIDESGMPKERFSAEFPKEGPSILRIQQVVRGDSAAYFCASSLSTANTGELFFGEGSRLTVL.

The rearrangement links TRBV27 to TRBJ2-1; TRBD2 matches 8 bases. The ends lost 3 bases at V and 2 bases at J; junction bases unmatched: 3. This CDR3 spans 15 amino acids. CDR1 MNHEY and CDR2 SMNVEV come from the germline V gene (reference sequence). CDR3 in DNA: TGTGCCAGCAGTTTTCCCGGGAGGGCCTACAATGAGCAGTTCTTC. Encoded protein: CASSFPGRAYNEQFF.

The chain links TRBV2 to TRBJ2-1; 10 nucleotides align to TRBD2. V was clipped by 7 bases and J by 6 bases; unmatched bases: 9. Looked up from germline, CDR1 is SNHLY and CDR2 is FYNNEI. CDR3 size: 15 residues. Here the CDR3 reads CASKRGLAYSNEQFF. DNA for the CDR3: TGTGCCAGCAAAAGGGGACTAGCGTATAGCAATGAGCAGTTCTTC.

V gene TRBV5-6 combines with J gene TRBJ2-7; D ambiguous. V dropped 4 bases and J dropped 0 bases, with 20 bases sitting between them. Germline V gene data show CDR1 as SGHDT and CDR2 as YYEEEE. This CDR3 is 17 amino acids long. The CDR3 region has the DNA TGTGCCAGCAGCCCAACCACCGACTTTCCTCTCTCCTACGAGCAGTACTTC. Protein: CASSPTTDFPLSYEQYF.

The CDR3 DNA sequence: TGTGCCAGCAGCTTAGTTCGGAGGGCCCTCCCCAATGAGCAGTTCTTC. This sequence encodes CASSLVRRALPNEQFF. This sequence joins TRBV11-2 and TRBJ2-1, with TRBD2 as a possible D gene (6 bases). Trimming removed 1 base at V and 6 bases at J, with 16 bases between. Germline V gene data show CDR1 as SGHAT and CDR2 as FQNNGV. This CDR3 is 16 amino acids long.

This clone appeared many times. The chain links TRBV7-2 to TRBJ1-1, with a weak D call TRBD1 (6 bases). Deletions cut 5 bases from V and 2 bases from J, with 9 bases between. The CDR3 is made up of 13 amino acids. Germline CDR1 and CDR2: SGHTA and FQGNSA. CDR3 residues: CASSQGRNTEAFF. The CDR3 coding sequence is TGTGCCAGCAGCCAGGGGAGAAACACTGAAGCTTTCTTT.

CDR3 nucleotide sequence: TGTGCCTGGAGTGCAAAAGGACAGGGATGGAGTAACGGCTACACCTTC. Translated, it gives CAWSAKGQGWSNGYTF. The rearrangement joins TRBV30 to TRBJ1-2, with 8 bases fitting TRBD1. V shed 1 base, J shed 8 bases, and the junction held 15 bases outside the gene matches. The CDR3 length is 16 residues. Per the germline V gene, CDR1 is GTSNPN and CDR2 is SVGIG (reference sequence).

This clone was detected only once. The chain is built from TRBV6-6 and TRBJ1-2, with unresolved D. CDR1 MNHNY and CDR2 SVGAGI come from the germline V gene (reference sequence). V dropped 2 bases and J dropped 3 bases, with 10 bases sitting between them. The CDR3 loop spans 14 amino acids. The CDR3 spells CASSYRPADYGYTF. The CDR3 DNA is TGTGCCAGCAGTTACCGTCCCGCGGACTATGGCTACACCTTC.

The rearrangement joins TRBV7-2 to TRBJ1-2, with 8 bases fitting TRBD1. The trim removed 3 bases at V and 4 bases at J, leaving 1 base unmatched. CDR3 length: 13 amino acids. Looked up from germline, CDR1 is SGHTA and CDR2 is FQGNSA. CDR3 region: CASSFGTGYGYTF. The CDR3 DNA reads TGTGCCAGCAGCTTTGGGACAGGCTATGGCTACACCTTC.

The chain carries TRBV7-9 and TRBJ2-3, with 11 positions matching TRBD2. Losses at the gene ends were 5 bases for V and 5 bases for J; bases not matched to a gene: 3. The germline gives CDR1 SEHNR, CDR2 FQNEAQ (reference sequence). This CDR3 has 14 amino acids. The DNA for the CDR3 is TGTGCCAGCAGCCCGGGACTAGCGGAAGATACGCAGTATTTT. As protein: CASSPGLAEDTQYF.

This chain links TRBV5-1 with TRBJ2-1, with D uncertain. The CDR3 is made up of 13 amino acids. The V and J ends lost 0 bases and 6 bases respectively, with 7 bases between them. Germline CDR1 reads SGHRS; CDR2 reads YFSETQ. The CDR3 DNA is TGCGCCAGCAGCTTGGCAAGCCTCAATGAGCAGTTCTTC. It is translated as CASSLASLNEQFF.

The rearrangement links TRBV4-2 to TRBJ2-6; weak D call: TRBD2 (6 bases). In germline, CDR1 is LGHNA, CDR2 YNFKEQ. The CDR3 has 18 residues. V lost 0 bases and J lost 0, with 12 bases in between. The CDR3 DNA is TGTGCCAGCAGCCAAGATTCTAGCGTAAGCTCTGGGGCCAACGTCCTGACTTTC. The encoded protein is CASSQDSSVSSGANVLTF.

This clone was observed a single time. The V call is TRBV14, the J call TRBJ1-2; D unclear. Looked up from germline, CDR1 is SGHDN and CDR2 is FVKESK. There are 13 residues in the CDR3. Trimming left V 0 bases short and J 2 bases short, with 4 bases between. The DNA of the CDR3 is TGTGCCAGCAGCCAAGATCTGAACTATGGCTACACCTTC. Translation: CASSQDLNYGYTF.

The gene calls are TRBV28 and TRBJ1-1; TRBD1 matches 7 bases. Per germline, CDR1 MDHEN and CDR2 SYDVKM. CDR3 length: 13 residues. With 7 bases clipped from V and 4 bases from J, the junction kept 6 bases outside the gene matches. The CDR3 is CASTVQGSTEAFF. The CDR3 region has the DNA TGTGCCAGCACCGTACAGGGGAGCACTGAAGCTTTCTTT.

This chain links TRBV19 with TRBJ1-5; D remains unclear. From germline, CDR1 is LNHDA and CDR2 SQIVND (reference sequence). The V and J ends lost 4 bases and 11 bases respectively, with 15 bases between them. CDR3 length: 13 residues. The CDR3 nucleotides are TGTGCCAGTAGTACCGTCCTTGAATCGGCCCAGCATTTT. Its translation is CASSTVLESAQHF.

The chain is built from TRBV2 and TRBJ2-5, with unresolved D. The ends were cut back, 8 bases at V and 5 bases at J, with 12 bases in the middle. The CDR3 extends over 12 amino acids. In germline, CDR1 is SNHLY, CDR2 FYNNEI. The CDR3 here is CASGWSQETQYF. CDR3 DNA sequence: TGTGCCAGCGGATGGTCACAGGAGACCCAGTACTTC.

This sequence joins TRBV7-8 and TRBJ2-3; TRBD2 agrees at 9 bases. The germline V gene has CDR1 SGHVS and CDR2 FQNEAQ. Trimming removed 5 bases from V and 5 bases from J; junction bases left unmatched: 11. The CDR3 consists of 16 residues. CDR3 sequence: CASSPPTSGYRDTQYF. The DNA for the CDR3 is TGTGCCAGCAGCCCACCGACTAGCGGCTATAGAGATACGCAGTATTTT.

The rearrangement uses TRBV15 and TRBJ1-4, with D possibly TRBD1 on 5 matching bases. The germline V gene has CDR1 LNHNV and CDR2 YYDKDF (reference sequence). CDR3 length equals 17 residues. V was shortened by 1 base and J by 3 bases, with 15 bases between the two germline ends. DNA for the CDR3: TGTGCCACCAGCAGAGCCACAGCAGCAGGGTCTAATGAAAAACTGTTTTTT. Translated, it gives CATSRATAAGSNEKLFF.

This chain links TRBV28 with TRBJ1-1, with TRBD1 matching over 7 bases. The germline gives CDR1 MDHEN, CDR2 SYDVKM. There are 18 residues in the CDR3. V lost 5 bases and J lost 0; bases outside the gene matches: 15. CDR3 region: CASSPPPSLTGLNTEAFF. In nucleotides, the CDR3 is TGTGCCAGCAGTCCTCCCCCCTCCCTGACAGGGCTGAACACTGAAGCTTTCTTT. Variable domain in full (rest from reference TRBV28 and TRBJ1-1): DVKVTQSSRYLVKRTGEKVFLECVQDMDHENMFWYRQDPGLGLRLIYFSYDVKMKEKGDIPEGYSVSREKKERFSLILESASTNQTSMYLCASSPPPSLTGLNTEAFFGQGTRLTVV.

This chain links TRBV10-3 with TRBJ2-1, with 8 bases lining up with TRBD2. The CDR3 runs 15 residues. Germline values: CDR1 ENHRY, CDR2 SYGVKD. J was trimmed by 6 bases and V by 6 bases; bases with no gene match: 10. CDR3 in amino acids: CAISSREGLSNEQFF. The CDR3 coding sequence is TGTGCCATCAGCTCACGGGAGGGCCTAAGCAATGAGCAGTTCTTC.